The subject of this entry is one TCR beta chain. Its antigen remains unidentified. This sample is part of a study of shared clonotypes between healthy human individuals. Whole-study context: Per donor, three plates held CD4 naive cells, three held CD4 memory, two held CD8 naive and one held CD8 memory.

CD45RA+ naive and CD45RA-negative memory subsets were separated from CD4+ cells. Authors' methods: Filtering of immunoSEQ junctional sequences could not match full-length read filtering. Here immunoSEQ multiplex PCR was the method, and the copy in TCRdb shows in-frame clones only, minus some. That table is the source of V, J and clone size, and D and trimming were worked out from the DNA. Of roughly 1 million clones in the sample, 60% to 80% were seen once. V shed 10 bases and J 4 bases; nucleotides not matched to a gene: 11. Germline V gives CDR1 MNHEY, CDR2 SMNVEV (reference sequence). The CDR3 loop spans 14 amino acids. General study points: Relative to their counterparts shared across all four donors, non-shared clonotypes exhibited diminished generation probabilities.

The sequencing input was memory CD4+ T cells sorted from blood. Noted subset: CD45RA-negative fraction. The clonotype originates from a man between 18 and 29 years old in good health. V and J are TRBV27 and TRBJ2-3; 7 nucleotides agree with TRBD1. CDR3 sequence: CATNRQGAPDTQYF. The DNA of the CDR3 is TGTGCCACAAATCGACAGGGAGCCCCAGATACGCAGTATTTT.